The text below deals with one T cell receptor (beta chain). These data come from a study of T cells after yellow fever vaccination. TCRdb reprocessed the 5' RACE reads via MiXCR and lists one record per CDR3 protein. The table includes about 330,000 distinct CDR3 sequences, around 7% detected once. This CDR3 contains 15 residues. Germline CDR1 reads MDHEN; CDR2 reads SYDVKM. V was clipped by 3 bases and J by 7 bases; unmatched bases: 10. The sequence was collected from a man in his late teens or twenties who received the YFV17D yellow fever vaccine. The starting material was PBMCs, obtained more than 40 days after the first yellow fever vaccination. The rearrangement links TRBV28 to TRBJ2-7; TRBD1 aligns across 9 bases. The CDR3 coding sequence is TGTGCCAGCAGTTTCACAGGGGGCTATTCGGGGGAGCAGTACGTC. Protein: CASSFTGGYSGEQYV.